This TCR beta chain stems from a study of T cell responses to AZD1222 COVID-19 vaccine. Here immunoSEQ multiplex PCR was the method, and the copy in TCRdb shows in-frame clones only, minus some. The sample carries around 88,000 clones, 88% recorded once. The CDR3 extends over 15 amino acids. V shed 1 base and J 7 bases; nucleotides not matched to a gene: 9. The germline V gene encodes CDR1 SGHVS and CDR2 FNYEAQ. The study's findings and limits: The donors showed a predominance of white British ancestry and of females, with possible underestimation of clonal diversity. Unmutated regions of variants are reportedly targeted by nearly half of spike-specific TCRs. Among vaccine-associated CD4 TCRs, coverage spanned spike, with dominance at 160-218 and 743-854. Vaccination with two AZD1222 doses was followed by a rise in Spike-specific TCR breadth and depth.

As for this clone: The antigen is undetermined.

This TCR derives from an adult in good health. This sample comprised peripheral blood, obtained on day 0 of AZD1222 vaccination. The J gene is TRBJ2-7, the V gene TRBV7-6; 8 bases are shared with TRBD2. CDR3 sequence reads: CASSLESGRRDEQYF. The CDR3 DNA follows: TGTGCCAGCAGCTTAGAGAGCGGGAGAAGGGATGAGCAGTACTTC.